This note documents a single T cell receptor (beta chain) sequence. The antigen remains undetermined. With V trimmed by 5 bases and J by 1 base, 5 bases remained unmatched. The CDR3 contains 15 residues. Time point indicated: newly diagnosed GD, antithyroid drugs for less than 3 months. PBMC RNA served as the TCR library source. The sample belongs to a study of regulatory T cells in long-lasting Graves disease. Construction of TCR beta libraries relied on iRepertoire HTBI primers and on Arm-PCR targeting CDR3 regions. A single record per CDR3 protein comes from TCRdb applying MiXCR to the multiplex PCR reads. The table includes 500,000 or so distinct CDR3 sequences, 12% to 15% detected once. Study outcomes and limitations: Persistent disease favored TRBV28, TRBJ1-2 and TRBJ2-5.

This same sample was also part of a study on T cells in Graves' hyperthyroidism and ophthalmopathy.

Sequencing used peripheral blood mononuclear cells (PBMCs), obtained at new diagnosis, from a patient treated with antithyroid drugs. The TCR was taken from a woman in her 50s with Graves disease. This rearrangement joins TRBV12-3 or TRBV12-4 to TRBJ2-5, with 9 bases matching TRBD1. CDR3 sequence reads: CASSLQGAIQETQYF. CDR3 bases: TGTGCCAGCAGTCTACAGGGGGCTATCCAAGAGACCCAGTACTTC.